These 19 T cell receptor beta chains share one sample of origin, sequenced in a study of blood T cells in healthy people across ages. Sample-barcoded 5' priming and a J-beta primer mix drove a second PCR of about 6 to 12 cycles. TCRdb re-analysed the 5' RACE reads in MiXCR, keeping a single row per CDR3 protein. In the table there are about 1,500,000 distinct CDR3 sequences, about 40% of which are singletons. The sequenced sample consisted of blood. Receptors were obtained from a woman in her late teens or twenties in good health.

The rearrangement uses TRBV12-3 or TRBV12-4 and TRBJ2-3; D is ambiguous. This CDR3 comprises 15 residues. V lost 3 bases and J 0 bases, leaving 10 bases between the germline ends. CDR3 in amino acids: CASSFGQLSTDTQYF. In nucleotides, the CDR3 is TGTGCCAGCAGTTTTGGGCAGTTAAGCACAGATACGCAGTATTTT.

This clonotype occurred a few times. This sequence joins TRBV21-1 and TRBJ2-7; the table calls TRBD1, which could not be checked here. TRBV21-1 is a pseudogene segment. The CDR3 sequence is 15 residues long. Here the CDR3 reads CASSKRGQGNYEQYF. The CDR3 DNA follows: TGTGCCAGCAGCAAACGGGGACAGGGTAATTACGAGCAGTACTTC.

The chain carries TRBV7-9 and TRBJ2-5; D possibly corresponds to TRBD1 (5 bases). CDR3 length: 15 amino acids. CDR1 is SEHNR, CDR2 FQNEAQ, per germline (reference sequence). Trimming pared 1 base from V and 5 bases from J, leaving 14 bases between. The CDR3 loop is CASSLVGQQGETQYF. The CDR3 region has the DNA TGTGCCAGCAGCTTAGTAGGCCAGCAGGGCGAGACCCAGTACTTC.

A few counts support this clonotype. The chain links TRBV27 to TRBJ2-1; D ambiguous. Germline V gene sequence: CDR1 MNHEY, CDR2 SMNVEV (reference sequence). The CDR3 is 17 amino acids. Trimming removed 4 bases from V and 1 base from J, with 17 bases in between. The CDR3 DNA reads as TGTGCCAGCAGTTCGGATGGTCTGGCGAGGTCCTACAATGAGCAGTTCTTC. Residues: CASSSDGLARSYNEQFF.

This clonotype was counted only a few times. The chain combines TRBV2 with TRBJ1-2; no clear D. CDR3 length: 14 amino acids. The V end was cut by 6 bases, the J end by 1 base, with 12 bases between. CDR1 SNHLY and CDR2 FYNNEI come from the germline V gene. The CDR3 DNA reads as TGTGCCAGCAGAGTCGACATGAATAACTATGGCTACACCTTC. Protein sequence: CASRVDMNNYGYTF.

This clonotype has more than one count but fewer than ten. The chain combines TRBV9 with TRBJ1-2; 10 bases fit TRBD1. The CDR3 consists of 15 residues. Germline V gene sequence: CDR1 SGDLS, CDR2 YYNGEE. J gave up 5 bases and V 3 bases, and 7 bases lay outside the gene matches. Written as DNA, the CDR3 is TGTGCCAGCAGCGCCCAGACAGGGGGCGGGTATGGCTACACCTTC. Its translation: CASSAQTGGGYGYTF.

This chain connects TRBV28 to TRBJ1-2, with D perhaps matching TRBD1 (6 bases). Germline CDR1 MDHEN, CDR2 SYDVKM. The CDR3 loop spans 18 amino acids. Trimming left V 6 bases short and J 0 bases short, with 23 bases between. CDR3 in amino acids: CASRSGTRDSFTNYGYTF. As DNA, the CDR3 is TGTGCCAGCAGATCCGGGACAAGGGACTCTTTCACTAACTATGGCTACACCTTC.

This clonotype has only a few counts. The CDR3 DNA follows: TGCGCCAGCAGCACCGGGACAGGGGAAGAGACCCAGTACTTC. Its translation is CASSTGTGEETQYF. The rearrangement links TRBV5-1 to TRBJ2-5; 10 bases are shared with TRBD1. Germline V gene lookup returns CDR1 SGHRS and CDR2 YFSETQ. The CDR3 runs 14 residues. The junction had 3 bases not matched to a gene; V was cut back by 4 bases and J by 3 bases.

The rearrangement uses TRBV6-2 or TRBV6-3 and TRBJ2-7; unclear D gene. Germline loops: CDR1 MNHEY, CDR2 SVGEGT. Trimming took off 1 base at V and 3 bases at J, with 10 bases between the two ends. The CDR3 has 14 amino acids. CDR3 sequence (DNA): TGTGCCAGCAGTTACTTAGGACGGATCTACGAGCAGTACTTC. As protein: CASSYLGRIYEQYF.

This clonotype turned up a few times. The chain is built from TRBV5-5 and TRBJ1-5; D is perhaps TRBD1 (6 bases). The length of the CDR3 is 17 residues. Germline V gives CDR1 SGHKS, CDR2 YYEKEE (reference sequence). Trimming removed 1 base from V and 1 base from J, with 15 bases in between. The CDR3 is CASSLNMGARSNQPQHF. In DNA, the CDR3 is TGTGCCAGCAGCTTGAATATGGGGGCGCGGAGCAATCAGCCCCAGCATTTT.

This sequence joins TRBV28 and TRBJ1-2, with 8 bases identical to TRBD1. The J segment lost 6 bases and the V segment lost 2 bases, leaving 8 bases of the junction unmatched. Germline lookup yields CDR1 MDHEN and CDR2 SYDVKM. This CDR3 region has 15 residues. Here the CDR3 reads CASSLILRQGNGYTF. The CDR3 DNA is TGTGCCAGCAGTTTAATTCTTAGACAGGGGAATGGCTACACCTTC.

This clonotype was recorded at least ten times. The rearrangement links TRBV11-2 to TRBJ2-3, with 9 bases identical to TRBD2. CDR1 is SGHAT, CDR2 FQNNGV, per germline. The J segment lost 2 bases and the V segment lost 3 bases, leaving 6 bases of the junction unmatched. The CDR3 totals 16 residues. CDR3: CASSLTTSGLTDTQYF. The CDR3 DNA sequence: TGTGCCAGCAGCTTGACGACTAGCGGACTCACAGATACGCAGTATTTT.

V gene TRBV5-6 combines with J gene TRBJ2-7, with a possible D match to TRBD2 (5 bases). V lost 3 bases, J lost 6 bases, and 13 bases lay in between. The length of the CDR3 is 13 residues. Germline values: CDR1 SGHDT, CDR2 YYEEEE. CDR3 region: CASSSGITSEQYF. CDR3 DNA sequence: TGTGCCAGCAGCTCCGGGATAACAAGCGAGCAGTACTTC.

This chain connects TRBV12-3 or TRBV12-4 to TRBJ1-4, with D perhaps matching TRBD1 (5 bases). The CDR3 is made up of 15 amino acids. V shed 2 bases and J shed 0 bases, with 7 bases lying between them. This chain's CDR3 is CASSLTTATNEKLFF. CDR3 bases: TGTGCCAGCAGTTTAACGACAGCAACTAATGAAAAACTGTTTTTT.

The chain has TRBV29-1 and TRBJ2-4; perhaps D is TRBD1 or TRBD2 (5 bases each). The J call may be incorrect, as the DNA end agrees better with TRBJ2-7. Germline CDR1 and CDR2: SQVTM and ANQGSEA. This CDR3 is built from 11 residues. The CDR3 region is CSVQEGNEQYF. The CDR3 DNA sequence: TGCAGCGTCCAAGAGGGGAACGAGCAGTACTTC.

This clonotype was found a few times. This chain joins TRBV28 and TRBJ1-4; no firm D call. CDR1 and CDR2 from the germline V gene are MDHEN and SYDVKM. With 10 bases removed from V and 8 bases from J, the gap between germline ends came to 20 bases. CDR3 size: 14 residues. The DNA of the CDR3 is TGTGCCACCGAGAACACCCCGGGGAGGGAAAAACTGTTTTTT. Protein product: CATENTPGREKLFF.

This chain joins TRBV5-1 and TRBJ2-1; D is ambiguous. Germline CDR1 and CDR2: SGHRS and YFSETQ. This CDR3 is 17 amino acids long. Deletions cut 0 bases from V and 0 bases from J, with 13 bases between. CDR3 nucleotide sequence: TGCGCCAGCAGCTTGGGAACGCGTCGGACCTCCTACAATGAGCAGTTCTTC. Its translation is CASSLGTRRTSYNEQFF.

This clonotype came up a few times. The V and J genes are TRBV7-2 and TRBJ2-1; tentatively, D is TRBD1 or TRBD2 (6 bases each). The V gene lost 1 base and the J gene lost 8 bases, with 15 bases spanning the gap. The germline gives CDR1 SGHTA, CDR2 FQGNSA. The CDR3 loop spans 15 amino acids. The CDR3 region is CASSLVGGAYDEQFF. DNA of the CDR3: TGTGCCAGCAGCTTAGTGGGGGGCGCATATGATGAGCAGTTCTTC.

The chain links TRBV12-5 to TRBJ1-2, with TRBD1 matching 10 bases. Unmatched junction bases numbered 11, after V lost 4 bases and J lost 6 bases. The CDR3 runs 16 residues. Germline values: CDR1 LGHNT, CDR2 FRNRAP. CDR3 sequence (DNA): TGTGCTAGTGGTTCGACCGACAGGGGGCGTGACGATGGCTACACCTTC. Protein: CASGSTDRGRDDGYTF.